Shown below are 17 T cell receptor beta chains from a single sample sequenced in a study of shared clonotypes between healthy human individuals. Some clones are missing from TCRdb's copy, which holds only in-frame ones; the method was immunoSEQ multiplex PCR. This sample yields some 480,000 clones, of which around 80% are seen a single time; approximately 12% belongs to the top ten. The sequencing sample was made of PBMCs. The source of these receptors is a middle-aged woman in good health. Some clones in this sample may be carry-over from other donors' samples.

This chain links TRBV15 with TRBJ2-7, with TRBD1 identical over 8 bases. V trimming: 2 bases; J trimming: 2 bases; junction bases outside the gene matches: 2. Germline CDR1 and CDR2: LNHNV and YYDKDF (reference sequence). The CDR3 consists of 14 residues. The CDR3 region has the DNA TGTGCCACCAGCAGACAGACAGGGGCCTACGAGCAGTACTTC. Protein product: CATSRQTGAYEQYF.

The genes are TRBV5-1 and TRBJ2-2; 7 bases align to TRBD2. V was clipped by 6 bases and J by 5 bases; unmatched bases: 10. Germline CDR1 reads SGHRS; CDR2 reads YFSETQ. The CDR3 is 15 residues long. The CDR3 sequence is CASTTSAVLTGELFF. The CDR3 DNA reads as TGCGCCAGCACCACTAGCGCCGTGCTTACCGGGGAGCTGTTTTTT.

With regard to this clone: A read error may account for a junction end that differs from germline. The V gene is TRBV7-9, the J gene TRBJ2-7, with 15 bases identical to TRBD2. The germline CDR1 and CDR2 sequences are SEHNR and FQNEAQ (reference sequence). This CDR3 region has 16 residues. CDR3 protein: CASSRTVEGLAGGDHF. The DNA of the CDR3 is TGTGCCAGCAGCAGGACGGTCGAAGGACTAGCGGGAGGGGATCACTTC.

To note about this clone: Other DNA sequences in the sample encode the same CDR3. The V call is TRBV7-9, the J call TRBJ2-6, with D unresolved. Per the germline V gene, CDR1 is SEHNR and CDR2 is FQNEAQ (reference sequence). The CDR3 spans 15 residues. V gave up 3 bases and J gave up 0 bases, with 6 bases separating them. Here the CDR3 reads CASSFSGSGANVLTF. The CDR3 region has the DNA TGTGCCAGCAGCTTTTCTGGCTCTGGGGCCAACGTCCTGACTTTC. Complete variable domain (other parts from reference TRBV7-9 and TRBJ2-6): DTGVSQNPRHKITKRGQNVTFRCDPISEHNRLYWYRQTLGQGPEFLTYFQNEAQLEKSRLLSDRFSAERPKGSFSTLEIQRTEQGDSAMYLCASSFSGSGANVLTFGAGSRLTVL.

This chain links TRBV30 with TRBJ2-3; 9 nucleotides agree with TRBD2. Germline CDR1 GTSNPN, CDR2 SVGIG (reference sequence). There are 14 residues in the CDR3. CDR3 loop: CGFRKAGGLNTQYF. The CDR3 nucleotides are TGTGGCTTCCGGAAGGCGGGAGGGCTGAATACGCAGTATTTT. The full variable domain, its missing parts supplied by reference TRBV30 and TRBJ2-3, is SQTIHQWPATLVQPVGSPLSLECTVEGTSNPNLYWYRQAAGRGLQLLFYSVGIGQISSEVPQNLSASRPQDRQFILSSKKLLLSDSGFYLCGFRKAGGLNTQYFGPGTRLTVL.

This clone was seen many times. V is TRBV27 and J is TRBJ1-6; D might be TRBD1 (5 bases). V lost 0 bases and J 4 bases, leaving 13 bases between the germline ends. This CDR3 has 17 amino acids. CDR1 and CDR2 (germline): MNHEY, SMNVEV (reference sequence). The CDR3 nucleotides read TGTGCCAGCAGTTTATCGAGGGGCACCCTATATAATTCACCCCTCCACTTT. Its translation is CASSLSRGTLYNSPLHF.

CDR3 in DNA: TGTGCCAGCACTCTTGGGCGCCGTAAGGGCTACACCTTC. Encoded protein: CASTLGRRKGYTF. The chain recombines TRBV28 with TRBJ1-2; D remains unclear. Germline lookup yields CDR1 MDHEN and CDR2 SYDVKM. The ends were cut back, 7 bases at V and 8 bases at J, with 17 bases in the middle. The CDR3 has 13 amino acids.

The rearrangement links TRBV11-1 to TRBJ1-5, with 8 positions matching TRBD1. With 5 bases clipped from V and 2 bases from J, the junction kept 5 bases outside the gene matches. CDR3 length equals 15 residues. CDR1 and CDR2 (germline): SGHAT, FQDESV (reference sequence). The DNA for the CDR3 is TGTGCCAGCAGCCCAGGGACAGGAGGCAATCAGCCCCAGCATTTT. This gives the protein CASSPGTGGNQPQHF.

The chain carries TRBV19 and TRBJ2-7; 14 positions match TRBD2. The CDR3 has 16 amino acids. Germline V gene data show CDR1 as LNHDA and CDR2 as SQIVND (reference sequence). Germline trimming cut 5 bases from V and 3 bases from J; bases unmatched to any gene: 6. The CDR3 DNA sequence: TGTGCCAGTAGTTCCCGGACTAGCGGGAGGATCTACGAGCAGTACTTC. This sequence encodes CASSSRTSGRIYEQYF.

On this clone itself: A clone one base away is much larger, so this may be a read error. This rearrangement joins TRBV2 to TRBJ2-3; D unclear. Germline CDR1 is SNHLY and CDR2 is FYNNEI. The CDR3 extends over 11 amino acids. The V and J ends lost 5 bases and 3 bases respectively, with 3 bases between them. CDR3 region: CASSLTDTQYF. CDR3 bases: TGTGCCAGCAGTTTAACAGATACGCAGTATTTT.

The genes are TRBV2 and TRBJ1-1, with 8 bases that match TRBD1. The CDR3 length is 15 residues. Germline lookup yields CDR1 SNHLY and CDR2 FYNNEI. V was clipped by 6 bases and J by 1 base; unmatched bases: 7. The CDR3: CASSPGQVWNTEAFF. The CDR3 DNA reads as TGTGCCAGCAGCCCGGGACAGGTTTGGAACACTGAAGCTTTCTTT.

As for this clone: The identical CDR3 is also encoded by other nucleotide sequences in the sample. The chain joins TRBV29-1 to TRBJ2-5, with D maybe TRBD2 (5 bases). In germline, CDR1 is SQVTM, CDR2 ANQGSEA. This CDR3 has 12 amino acids. Trimming pared 3 bases from V and 4 bases from J, leaving 9 bases between. In DNA, the CDR3 is TGCAGCGTTGACTCCCGGGGAGAGACCCAGTACTTC. Translated: CSVDSRGETQYF.

The V gene is TRBV5-1, the J gene TRBJ2-7, with TRBD1 matching over 7 bases. The CDR3 sequence is 16 residues long. V lost 0 bases to trimming and J lost 0 bases; unmatched junction nucleotides: 6. CDR1 and CDR2 (germline): SGHRS, YFSETQ. CDR3 sequence (DNA): TGCGCCAGCAGCTTGGCCGACAGGGCCGCCTCCTACGAGCAGTACTTC. This encodes CASSLADRAASYEQYF.

This chain connects TRBV7-2 to TRBJ2-7; a possible D gene is TRBD2 (6 bases). Between the trimmed V and J ends, which lost 4 bases and 4 bases, there was a span of 17 bases. The CDR3 contains 15 residues. Germline V gene sequence: CDR1 SGHTA, CDR2 FQGNSA. The CDR3 spells CASSSREMVWYEQYF. The CDR3 coding sequence is TGTGCCAGCAGCTCCCGGGAGATGGTGTGGTACGAGCAGTACTTC.

The chain joins TRBV27 to TRBJ2-7; a possible D gene is TRBD1 (6 bases). CDR1 is MNHEY, CDR2 SMNVEV, per germline (reference sequence). The CDR3 is made up of 15 amino acids. V lost 7 bases, J lost 2 bases, and 18 bases lay in between. The CDR3 region has the DNA TGTGCCAGCACGACTCGGACAGAAGCCCCCTACGAGCAGTACTTC. Translating gives CASTTRTEAPYEQYF.

This sequence joins TRBV7-9 and TRBJ2-7, with TRBD2 matching over 13 bases. In germline, CDR1 is SEHNR, CDR2 FQNEAQ (reference sequence). The CDR3 extends over 16 amino acids. V lost 0 bases to trimming and J lost 4 bases; unmatched junction nucleotides: 3. The CDR3 is CASSLATSGRFYEQYF. For the CDR3, the DNA is TGTGCCAGCAGCTTAGCGACTAGCGGGAGGTTTTACGAGCAGTACTTC.

The rearrangement links TRBV7-7 to TRBJ1-5; D unresolved. Germline loops: CDR1 SSHAT, CDR2 FNYEAQ (reference sequence). Trimming pared 1 base from V and 4 bases from J, leaving 8 bases between. CDR3 size: 14 residues. The CDR3 sequence: CASSLGWKNQPQHF. The CDR3 nucleotides read TGTGCCAGCAGCTTAGGATGGAAAAATCAGCCCCAGCATTTT.